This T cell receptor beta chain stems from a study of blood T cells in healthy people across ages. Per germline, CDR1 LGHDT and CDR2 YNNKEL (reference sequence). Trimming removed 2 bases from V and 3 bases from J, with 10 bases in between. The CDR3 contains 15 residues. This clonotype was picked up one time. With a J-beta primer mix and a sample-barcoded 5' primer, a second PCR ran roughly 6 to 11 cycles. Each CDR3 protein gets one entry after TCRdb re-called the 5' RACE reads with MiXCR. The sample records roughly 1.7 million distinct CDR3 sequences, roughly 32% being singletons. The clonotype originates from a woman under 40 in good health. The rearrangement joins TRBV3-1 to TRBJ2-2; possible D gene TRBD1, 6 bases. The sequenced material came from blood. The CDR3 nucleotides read TGTGCCAGCAGCCAACGGGACATCCACACCGGGGAGCTGTTTTTT. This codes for CASSQRDIHTGELFF.